A selection of T cell receptor beta chains follows, all from one sample in a study of T-cell memory formation after mild COVID-19. TCRdb reanalysed the 5' RACE reads using MiXCR and keeps one entry per CDR3 protein. The table shows some 82,000 distinct CDR3 sequences, with about 13% occurring only once. Material: PBMCs or a T cell subset sorted from them (not recorded which). Receptors originate from a young man who had mild COVID-19 (a few samples of this study predate the infection). Cell type and time point are not known. Each CDR3 is given with its conserved first and last residue. A D gene is named only where the DNA matches it firmly. Size values are once, few and many counts, or a class for expanded clones, and some rows have none.

j_call	d_call	v_call	clone_size	cdr3_nt	cdr3_aa
TRBJ2-1	TRBD2	TRBV6-6	many	TGTGCCAGCCATAGCGGGGGGCAAAACAATGAGCAGTTCTTC	CASHSGGQNNEQFF
TRBJ2-1	NA	TRBV30	NA	TGTGCCTTACTGGGTCTAGGACAGGAGCAGTTCTTC	CALLGLGQEQFF
TRBJ2-1	TRBD1	TRBV27	few	TGTGCCAGCAGTTTAGGACAGGGGGTATCTAGCTATGAGCAGTTCTTC	CASSLGQGVSSYEQFF
TRBJ1-1	NA	TRBV4-2	NA	TGTGCCAGCAGCCAGGTGGGAGCGGGCACTGAAGCTTTCTTT	CASSQVGAGTEAFF
TRBJ2-7	TRBD1	TRBV7-6	NA	TGTGCCAGCAGCGCGACAGGGGGATTCTACGAGCAGTACTTC	CASSATGGFYEQYF
TRBJ2-5	NA	TRBV4-1	few	TGCGCCAGCAGCCCTGTTCCGGGGGAGACCCAGTACTTC	CASSPVPGETQYF
TRBJ2-5	NA	TRBV6-6	NA	TGTGCCAGCAGTTACCTGGATGAGACCCAGTACTTC	CASSYLDETQYF
TRBJ2-3	NA	TRBV6-5	many	TGTGCCAGCAGTTACTACCCTAGAATTGATACGCAGTATTTT	CASSYYPRIDTQYF
TRBJ1-2	NA	TRBV5-6	NA	TGTGCCAGCAGCTCAGGACAGTACTATGGCTACACCTTC	CASSSGQYYGYTF
TRBJ1-2	NA	TRBV29-1	few	TGCAGCGTTAACAGGGTTCTTAACTATGGCTACACCTTC	CSVNRVLNYGYTF
TRBJ2-7	NA	TRBV7-2	many	TGTGCCAGCAGCCTCCTAGTCGAGCAGTACTTC	CASSLLVEQYF
TRBJ2-2	NA	TRBV29-1	NA	TGCAGCGTTGAAGCTGGCAGGGTCACCGGGGAGCTGTTTTTT	CSVEAGRVTGELFF
TRBJ2-1	TRBD2	TRBV7-9	few	TGTGCCAGCAGCGAAGCTAGCGGGGGGTTATATGAGCAGTTCTTC	CASSEASGGLYEQFF
TRBJ2-2	NA	TRBV28	few	TGTGCCAGCAGCGCTACAGGGAACACCGGGGAGCTGTTTTTT	CASSATGNTGELFF
TRBJ1-1	NA	TRBV4-3	few	TGCGCCAGCAGCCAAGATCACCAGGAACAGGGAGCGTTGGGGACTGAAGCTTTCTTT	CASSQDHQEQGALGTEAFF
TRBJ1-2	NA	TRBV7-9	NA	TGTGCCAGCAGCCTGGGGCAGGGTGGCTACACCTTC	CASSLGQGGYTF
TRBJ2-7	NA	TRBV9	NA	TGTGCCAGCAGCGTAGAAGGTCGTTGGGACGAGCAGTACTTC	CASSVEGRWDEQYF
TRBJ1-1	TRBD1	TRBV6-5	NA	TGTGCCAGCAGTATGGACAGGGCGAACACTGAAGCTTTCTTT	CASSMDRANTEAFF
TRBJ2-7	TRBD2	TRBV5-1	NA	TGCGCCAGCAGCTTGGCCCGGGGGGAGCCCTACGAGCAGTACTTC	CASSLARGEPYEQYF
TRBJ2-5	NA	TRBV7-9	NA	TGTGCCAGCAGCTTATCGCTGGGATACCAAGAGACCCAGTACTTC	CASSLSLGYQETQYF
TRBJ2-3	NA	TRBV6-6	few	TGTGCCAGCAGTTACCGTCCGGGGGGCACAGATACGCAGTATTTT	CASSYRPGGTDTQYF
TRBJ2-2	TRBD2	TRBV7-2	NA	TGTGCCAGCAGCTTCCTAGCGGGGGGCGCCGGGGAGCTGTTTTTT	CASSFLAGGAGELFF
TRBJ2-5	NA	TRBV5-1	NA	TGCGCCAGCAGCCGGGACGGATCAACCCAGTACTTC	CASSRDGSTQYF
TRBJ2-2	TRBD1	TRBV7-9	NA	TGTGCCAGCAGCTCCGGACAGGGGAAGGCCGGGGAGCTGTTTTTT	CASSSGQGKAGELFF
TRBJ1-4	TRBD1	TRBV4-1	few	TGCGCCAGCAGCGGGACAGGGGGCGTCCGTAACGAAAAACTGTTTTTT	CASSGTGGVRNEKLFF
TRBJ2-5	NA	TRBV11-2	few	TGTGCCAGCAGCCCAGGCTACGCTCCGGGACAAGAGACCCAGTACTTC	CASSPGYAPGQETQYF
TRBJ2-2	NA	TRBV7-9	NA	TGTGCCAGCAGCTTGCGACACCTCACCGGGGAGCTGTTTTTT	CASSLRHLTGELFF
TRBJ2-1	NA	TRBV12-3/TRBV12-4	NA	TGTGCCAGCAGTTTCTCGCCCCGTGGACCCCAGTTCTTC	CASSFSPRGPQFF
TRBJ1-6	NA	TRBV7-9	NA	TGTGCCAGCAGCTTAGGCGGTGACAGACTTTCACCCCTCCACTTT	CASSLGGDRLSPLHF
TRBJ2-2	NA	TRBV20-1	NA	TGCAGTGCTCAGGCGGGTTGGGCCCGGACCGGGGAGCTGTTTTTT	CSAQAGWARTGELFF
TRBJ2-3	TRBD2	TRBV15	NA	TGTGCCACCAGCAGGGGGGGGGGTAGCACAGATACGCAGTATTTT	CATSRGGGSTDTQYF
TRBJ1-6	NA	TRBV5-1	few	TGCGCCAGCAGCTTTGGGGGCGCACCCCTCCACTTT	CASSFGGAPLHF
TRBJ2-4	NA	TRBV7-2	few	TGTGCCAGCAGCCGGGTTCGGGTAGCCAAAAACATTCAGTACTTC	CASSRVRVAKNIQYF
TRBJ2-6	NA	TRBV7-9	few	TGTGCCAGCAGCTTACTGGTGGGGTCAGACTCTGGGGCCAACGTCCTGACTTTC	CASSLLVGSDSGANVLTF
TRBJ1-1	TRBD1	TRBV4-1	NA	TGCGCCAGCAGCCAAGAAGTCGGCAGGGGGGGTGAAGCTTTCTTT	CASSQEVGRGGEAFF